Shown below are 17 T cell receptor beta chains from a single sample sequenced in a study of blood T cells in healthy people across ages. Using a J-beta primer mix together with a sample-barcoded 5' primer, a second PCR was run for roughly 6 to 11 cycles. TCRdb redid the calling of the 5' RACE reads with MiXCR, one entry per CDR3 protein. The data contain fewer than 2 million distinct CDR3 sequences, about two fifths of them singletons. Input material: blood. These receptors all stem from a human donor in good health.

This clonotype was recorded a few times. The chain combines TRBV20-1 with TRBJ2-5; 11 bases align to TRBD2. Germline V gene lookup returns CDR1 DFQATT and CDR2 SNEGSKA (reference sequence). V shed 6 bases, J shed 2 bases, and the junction held 8 bases outside the gene matches. The CDR3 has 15 amino acids. The DNA for the CDR3 is TGCAGTGCGCAAACGGGACTAGCGGAGCAAGAGACCCAGTACTTC. It is translated as CSAQTGLAEQETQYF.

The CDR3 reads CASSSGQDSYEQYF. CDR3 in DNA: TGTGCCAGCAGCTCGGGACAGGATTCCTACGAGCAGTACTTC. V usage is TRBV13 and J usage is TRBJ2-7; the match to TRBD1 covers 8 bases. The V gene's germline CDR1 is PRHDT and CDR2 FYEKMQ (reference sequence). V lost 4 bases, J lost 1 base, and 3 bases stayed unmatched. This CDR3 spans 14 amino acids.

This clonotype was seen more than once but under ten times. This chain connects TRBV29-1 to TRBJ1-1; no definite D call. V gave up 4 bases and J gave up 7 bases, with 16 bases separating them. The CDR3 is made up of 13 amino acids. The V gene's germline CDR1 is SQVTM and CDR2 ANQGSEA. The CDR3, as DNA: TGCAGCGTTGCGGCCCGGGCAGCCTATGAAGCTTTCTTT. This encodes CSVAARAAYEAFF.

CDR3 nucleotides: TGTGCCAGCAGCCAGGGGACAGGGCGGAGGACAGATACGCAGTATTTT. It encodes CASSQGTGRRTDTQYF. The chain recombines TRBV5-8 with TRBJ2-3; 9 bases line up with TRBD1. The CDR3 spans 16 residues. CDR1 and CDR2 from the germline V gene are SGHTS and YDEGEE. Unmatched junction bases numbered 9, after V lost 4 bases and J lost 3 bases. The full variable domain, its missing parts supplied by reference TRBV5-8 and TRBJ2-3, is EAGVTQSPTHLIKTRGQQATLRCSPISGHTSVYWYQQALGLGLQFLLWYDEGEERNRGNFPPRFSGRQFPNYSSELNVNALELEDSALYLCASSQGTGRRTDTQYFGPGTRLTVL.

The table lists this clonotype with many counts. The genes are TRBV6-5 and TRBJ2-7; D is possibly TRBD1 (5 bases). The germline CDR1 and CDR2 sequences are MNHEY and SVGAGI. Trimming cost V 11 bases and J 3 bases, with 14 bases left between them. CDR3 length equals 12 residues. CDR3 sequence: CASTGQGYEQYF. The CDR3 DNA reads as TGTGCCTCCACCGGCCAGGGCTACGAGCAGTACTTC.

The rearrangement uses TRBV20-1 and TRBJ2-7; unclear D gene. This CDR3 is built from 12 residues. V was shortened by 0 bases and J by 6 bases, with 9 bases between the two germline ends. Germline V gene sequence: CDR1 DFQATT, CDR2 SNEGSKA (reference sequence). The chain's CDR3 is CSARDDAPEQYF. In DNA form, the CDR3 reads TGCAGTGCTAGAGATGATGCACCCGAGCAGTACTTC.

This clonotype was picked up a small number of times. V and J are TRBV4-2 and TRBJ2-5; perhaps D is TRBD1 or TRBD2 (5 bases each). CDR1 is LGHNA and CDR2 is YNFKEQ in the germline V gene. Trimming removed 3 bases at V and 11 bases at J, with 19 bases between. CDR3 length: 14 amino acids. The CDR3, as DNA: TGTGCCAGCAGCCACAGTAGCGAGGTAGGGGAGCAGTACTTC. Its protein product is CASSHSSEVGEQYF.

The CDR3 nucleotides are TGTGCCAGCAGCTTAACCTACAACAATGAGCAGTTCTTC. Translated, it gives CASSLTYNNEQFF. The chain couples TRBV7-3 to TRBJ2-1; D unclear. Germline assignment: CDR1 SGHTA and CDR2 FQGTGA. The CDR3 runs to 13 residues. V lost 0 bases to trimming and J lost 5 bases, with 5 bases between them.

The chain employs TRBV6-2 or TRBV6-3 and TRBJ2-7; 7 bases are shared with TRBD1. After removal of 6 bases from V and 2 bases from J, the junction contained 10 bases not matched to a gene. CDR3 length: 15 amino acids. Per the germline V gene, CDR1 is MNHEY and CDR2 is SVGEGT. The CDR3 protein is CASRVTGTDTYEQYF. In DNA, the CDR3 is TGTGCCAGCAGAGTGACCGGGACAGATACCTACGAGCAGTACTTC.

The rearrangement uses TRBV20-1 and TRBJ2-3; the D gene is possibly TRBD2 (6 bases). The CDR3 loop spans 14 amino acids. V shed 1 base and J shed 6 bases, with 14 bases lying between them. Germline-derived CDR1 and CDR2 are DFQATT and SNEGSKA (reference sequence). The CDR3 protein is CSARVPGRRDTQYF. CDR3 in DNA: TGCAGTGCTAGAGTCCCAGGGAGGAGGGATACGCAGTATTTT.

In this sample, this clonotype turned up a few times. The chain combines TRBV20-1 with TRBJ2-7; a possible D gene is TRBD1 (6 bases). The CDR3 is 13 residues long. Germline V gives CDR1 DFQATT, CDR2 SNEGSKA (reference sequence). The V end was cut by 5 bases, the J end by 6 bases, with 17 bases between. For the CDR3, the DNA is TGCAGTGCTGTATCCAGGGGAATAAGCGAGCAGTACTTC. Its protein product is CSAVSRGISEQYF.

This chain joins TRBV12-3 or TRBV12-4 and TRBJ2-1; no firm D call. The length of the CDR3 is 16 residues. Trimming removed 5 bases from V and 1 base from J, with 15 bases in between. DNA for the CDR3: TGTGCCAGCAGTCGAGGACGAGCGAATTCCTACAATGAGCAGTTCTTC. This codes for CASSRGRANSYNEQFF.

This clonotype has more than one count but fewer than ten. This chain joins TRBV6-2 or TRBV6-3 and TRBJ2-4; D is possibly TRBD2 (6 bases). The CDR3 extends over 13 amino acids. The V end lost 5 bases, the J end lost 10 bases, and 15 bases lay between the germline ends. Per the germline V gene, CDR1 is MNHEY and CDR2 is SVGEGT. CDR3 sequence (DNA): TGTGCCAGCAGTACGGGACTTCGGTCTATTCAGTACTTC. The encoded protein is CASSTGLRSIQYF.

V usage is TRBV29-1 and J usage is TRBJ1-2; the D is unclear. Germline V gene sequence: CDR1 SQVTM, CDR2 ANQGSEA. The CDR3 has 12 residues. The CDR3 region has the DNA TGCGGCGCCCGTGCCCCGCACTATGGCTACACCTTC. Translation: CGARAPHYGYTF. Drawing the rest from reference TRBV29-1 and TRBJ1-2, the complete variable domain is SAVISQKPSRDICQRGTSLTIQCQVDSQVTMMFWYRQQPGQSLTLIATANQGSEATYESGFVIDKFPISRPNLTFSTLTVSNMSPEDSSIYLCGARAPHYGYTFGSGTRLTVV.

This clonotype was counted once. The chain is built from TRBV20-1 and TRBJ2-7; 11 bases map to TRBD2. The germline V gene encodes CDR1 DFQATT and CDR2 SNEGSKA (reference sequence). The CDR3 totals 18 residues. After removal of 0 bases from V and 7 bases from J, the junction contained 17 bases not matched to a gene. CDR3 nucleotide sequence: TGCAGTGCTAGAGATCTTGGACTAGCGGGCGTTTCCTACAATGAGCAGTACTTC. Its translation is CSARDLGLAGVSYNEQYF.

The V gene is TRBV6-5, the J gene TRBJ1-5, with D perhaps matching TRBD1 (5 bases). Germline V CDR1 and CDR2: MNHEY, SVGAGI. The CDR3 runs 14 residues. Trimming took 5 bases from V and 7 from J, leaving 15 bases between them. CDR3 amino acids: CASSKLGDGQPQHF. DNA for the CDR3: TGTGCCAGCAGTAAACTAGGGGACGGGCAGCCCCAGCATTTT.

The chain joins TRBV7-2 to TRBJ1-1, with D unresolved. The CDR3 is 14 residues long. Per the germline V gene, CDR1 is SGHTA and CDR2 is FQGNSA. Trimming took 5 bases from V and 2 from J, leaving 12 bases between them. CDR3 region: CASSPKWANTEAFF. The CDR3 DNA sequence: TGTGCCAGCAGCCCCAAATGGGCAAACACTGAAGCTTTCTTT.